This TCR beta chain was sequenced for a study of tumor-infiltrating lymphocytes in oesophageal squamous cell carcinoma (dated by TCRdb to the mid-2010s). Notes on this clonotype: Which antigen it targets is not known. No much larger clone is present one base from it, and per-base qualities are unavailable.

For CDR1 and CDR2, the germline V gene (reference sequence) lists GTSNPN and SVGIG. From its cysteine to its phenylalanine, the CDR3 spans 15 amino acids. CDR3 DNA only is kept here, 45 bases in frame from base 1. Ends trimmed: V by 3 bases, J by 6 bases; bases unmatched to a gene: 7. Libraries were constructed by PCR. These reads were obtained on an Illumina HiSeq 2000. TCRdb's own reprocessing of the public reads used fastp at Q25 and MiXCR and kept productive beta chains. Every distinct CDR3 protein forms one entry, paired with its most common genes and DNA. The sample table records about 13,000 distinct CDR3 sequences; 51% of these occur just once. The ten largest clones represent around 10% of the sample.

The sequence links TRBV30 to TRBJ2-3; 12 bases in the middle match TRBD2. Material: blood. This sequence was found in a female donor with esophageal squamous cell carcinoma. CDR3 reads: CAWSELAGGRDTQYF. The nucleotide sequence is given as TGTGCCTGGAGCGAACTAGCGGGGGGCCGGGATACGCAGTATTTT.